A selection of T cell receptor beta chains follows, all from one sample in a study of shared clonotypes between healthy human individuals. Only in-frame clones appear in the TCRdb table, and some are missing; sequencing was by immunoSEQ multiplex PCR. The sample carries 2 million to 3 million clones, roughly nine tenths recorded once. Sequencing used naive CD4+ T cells sorted from blood. These receptors were obtained from a man between 18 and 35 years old in good health. Each CDR3 is given with its conserved first and last residue. A D gene is named only where the DNA matches it firmly. Clone size appears in some rows only: once, few, many, or a class for an expanded clone.

>NA|NA|TRBV11-1|TRBJ2-5|13
CASSLAGKETQYF
TGTGCCAGCAGCTTAGCGGGAAAAGAGACCCAGTACTTC
>NA|NA|TRBV10-3|TRBJ2-7|13
CAISEMRDYEQYF
TGTGCCATCAGTGAGATGAGGGACTACGAGCAGTACTTC
>NA|NA|TRBV30|TRBJ2-1|15
CAWNLPGLGYNEQFF
TGTGCCTGGAACCTACCGGGACTGGGTTACAATGAGCAGTTCTTC
>NA|NA|TRBV5-1|TRBJ2-3|14
CASSVRGDTDTQYF
TGCGCCAGCAGCGTCCGGGGTGACACAGATACGCAGTATTTT
>NA|NA|TRBV2|TRBJ2-3|14
CASSEEVSTDTQYF
TGTGCCAGCAGTGAAGAAGTTAGCACAGATACGCAGTATTTT
>NA|NA|TRBV5-4|TRBJ1-1|15
CASSIQTPGNTEAFF
TGTGCCAGCAGCATCCAAACTCCTGGGAACACTGAAGCTTTCTTT
>TRBD2|NA|TRBV6-1|TRBJ2-7|13
CASSDGGNYEQYF
TGTGCCAGCAGTGACGGGGGGAACTACGAGCAGTACTTC
>NA|once|TRBV19|TRBJ2-5|16
CASSRRAYRAGETQYF
TGTGCCAGTAGCCGCCGCGCTTACAGGGCCGGAGAGACCCAGTACTTC
>NA|NA|TRBV30|TRBJ1-3|18
CAWRGENRVHYSGNTIYF
TGTGCCTGGAGGGGGGAAAACAGGGTCCACTACTCTGGAAACACCATATATTTT
>TRBD1|NA|TRBV5-8|TRBJ1-3|16
CASSYAGTGGGNTIYF
TGTGCCAGCAGCTATGCCGGGACAGGGGGTGGAAACACCATATATTTT
>NA|NA|TRBV11-2|TRBJ2-5|10
CASSSETQYF
TGTGCCAGCAGCTCGGAGACCCAGTACTTC
>TRBD2|once|TRBV5-1|TRBJ2-1|16
CASSLAPSGTYNEQFF
TGCGCCAGCAGCTTGGCCCCAAGCGGGACCTACAATGAGCAGTTCTTC
>NA|NA|TRBV6-6|TRBJ1-5|15
CASSYSALNNQPQHF
TGTGCCAGCAGTTACTCAGCACTCAACAATCAGCCCCAGCATTTT
>NA|NA|TRBV18|TRBJ2-7|15
CASSPPQGLMTQQYF
TGTGCCAGCTCACCTCCGCAGGGATTGATGACCCAGCAGTACTTC